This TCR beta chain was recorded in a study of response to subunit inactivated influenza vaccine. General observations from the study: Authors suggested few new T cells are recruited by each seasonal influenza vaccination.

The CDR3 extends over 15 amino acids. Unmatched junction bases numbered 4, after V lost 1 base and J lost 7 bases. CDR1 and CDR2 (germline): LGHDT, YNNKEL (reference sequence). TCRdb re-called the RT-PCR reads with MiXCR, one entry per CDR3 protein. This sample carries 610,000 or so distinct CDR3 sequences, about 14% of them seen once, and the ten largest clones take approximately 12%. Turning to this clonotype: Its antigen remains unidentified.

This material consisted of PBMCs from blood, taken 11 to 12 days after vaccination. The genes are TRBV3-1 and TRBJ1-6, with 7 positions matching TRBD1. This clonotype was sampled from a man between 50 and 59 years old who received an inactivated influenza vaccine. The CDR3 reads CASSQGPRGNSPLHF. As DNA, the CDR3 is TGTGCCAGCAGCCAAGGTCCCAGGGGGAATTCACCCCTCCACTTT. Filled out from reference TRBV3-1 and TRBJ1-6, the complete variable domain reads DTAVSQTPKYLVTQMGNDKSIKCEQNLGHDTMYWYKQDSKKFLKIMFSYNNKELIINETVPNRFSPKSPDKAHLNLHINSLELGDSAVYFCASSQGPRGNSPLHFGNGTRLTVT.